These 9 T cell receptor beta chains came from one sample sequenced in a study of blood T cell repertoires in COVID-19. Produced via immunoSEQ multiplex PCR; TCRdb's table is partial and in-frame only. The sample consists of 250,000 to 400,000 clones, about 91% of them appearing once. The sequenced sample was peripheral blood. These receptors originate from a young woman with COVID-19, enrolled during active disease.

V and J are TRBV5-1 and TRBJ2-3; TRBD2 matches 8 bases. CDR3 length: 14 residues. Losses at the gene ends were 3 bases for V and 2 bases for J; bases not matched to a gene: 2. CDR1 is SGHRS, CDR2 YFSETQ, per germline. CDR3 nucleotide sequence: TGCGCCAGCAGCTCTGGACTAGCCACAGATACGCAGTATTTT. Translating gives CASSSGLATDTQYF.

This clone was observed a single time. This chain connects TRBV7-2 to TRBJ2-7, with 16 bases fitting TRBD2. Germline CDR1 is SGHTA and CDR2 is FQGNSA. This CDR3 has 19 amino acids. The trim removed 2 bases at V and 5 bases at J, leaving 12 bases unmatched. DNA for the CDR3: TGTGCCAGCAGCTTACTAATTCCGGGACTAGCGGGGGGGCTCGACGAGCAGTACTTC. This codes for CASSLLIPGLAGGLDEQYF.

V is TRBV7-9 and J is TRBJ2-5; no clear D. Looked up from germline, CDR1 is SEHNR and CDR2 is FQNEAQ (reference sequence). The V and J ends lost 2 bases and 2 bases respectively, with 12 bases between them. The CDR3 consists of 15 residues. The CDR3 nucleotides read TGTGCCAGCAGCTTACGTGGGCAGCCTCAAGAGACCCAGTACTTC. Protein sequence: CASSLRGQPQETQYF.

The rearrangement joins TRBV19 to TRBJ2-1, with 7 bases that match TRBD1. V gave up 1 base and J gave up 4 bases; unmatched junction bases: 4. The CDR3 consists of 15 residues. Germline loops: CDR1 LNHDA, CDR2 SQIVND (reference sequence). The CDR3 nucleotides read TGTGCCAGTAGTATAGTACAGGGGCTTTACAATGAGCAGTTCTTC. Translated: CASSIVQGLYNEQFF.

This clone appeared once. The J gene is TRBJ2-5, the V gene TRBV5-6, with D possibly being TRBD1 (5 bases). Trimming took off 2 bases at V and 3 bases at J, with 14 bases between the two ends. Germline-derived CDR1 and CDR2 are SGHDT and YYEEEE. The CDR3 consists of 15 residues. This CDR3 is CASSFRQTLEETQYF. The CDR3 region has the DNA TGTGCCAGCAGCTTTCGACAGACGCTTGAAGAGACCCAGTACTTC.

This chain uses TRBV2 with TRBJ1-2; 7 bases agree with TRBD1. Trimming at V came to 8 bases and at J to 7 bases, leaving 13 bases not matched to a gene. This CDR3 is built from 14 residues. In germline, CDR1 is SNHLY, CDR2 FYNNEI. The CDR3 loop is CASHQAGTARGYTF. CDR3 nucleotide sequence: TGTGCCAGCCACCAGGCCGGGACAGCCCGTGGCTACACCTTC.

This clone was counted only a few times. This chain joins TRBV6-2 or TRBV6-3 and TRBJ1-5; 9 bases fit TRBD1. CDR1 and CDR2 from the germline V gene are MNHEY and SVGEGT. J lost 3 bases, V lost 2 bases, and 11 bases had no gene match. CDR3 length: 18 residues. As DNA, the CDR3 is TGTGCCAGCAGTTACGAGGACAGGGGAGCCTACCTCAATCAGCCCCAGCATTTT. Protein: CASSYEDRGAYLNQPQHF.

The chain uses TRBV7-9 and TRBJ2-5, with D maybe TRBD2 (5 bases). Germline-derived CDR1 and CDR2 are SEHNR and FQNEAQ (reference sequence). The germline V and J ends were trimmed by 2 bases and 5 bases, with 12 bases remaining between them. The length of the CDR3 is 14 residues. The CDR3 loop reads CASSLTLAWETQYF. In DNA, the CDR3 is TGTGCCAGCAGCTTAACCCTAGCTTGGGAGACCCAGTACTTC.

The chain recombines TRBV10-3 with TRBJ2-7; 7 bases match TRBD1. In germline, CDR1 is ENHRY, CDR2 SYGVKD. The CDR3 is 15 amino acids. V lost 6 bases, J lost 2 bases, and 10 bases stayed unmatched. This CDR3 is CAIRGNTGETYEQYF. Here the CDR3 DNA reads TGTGCCATCAGGGGAAATACAGGGGAGACCTACGAGCAGTACTTC.